These 24 T cell receptor beta chains came from one sample sequenced in a study of CD8+ T cells in alopecia areata. Extracted RNA was reverse transcribed into cDNA, the sequencing template. Repertoires were generated with immunoSEQ multiplex PCR, while TCRdb's copy carries only in-frame clones and drops some. The table includes about 190,000 clones, approximately 56% detected once. Regarding treatment: oral pan-JAK inhibitor, 5-10 mg twice daily. This specimen was CD4+ T cells sorted from blood, taken at week 4, from a patient treated with tofacitinib. The receptor source for this set is a human donor with alopecia areata.

There are a few counts of this clone. The CDR3 DNA is TGTGCCAGCAGCCCCGGTCCTACAGGGGGATTGCAGTGGTCGGAAGAGACCCAGTACTTC. It specifies CASSPGPTGGLQWSEETQYF. The chain has TRBV4-2 and TRBJ2-5, with 8 bases lining up with TRBD1. V was pared by 4 bases and J by 3 bases, with 22 bases of the junction left unmatched. CDR3 length equals 20 residues. Germline-derived CDR1 and CDR2 are LGHNA and YNFKEQ.

The gene calls are TRBV27 and TRBJ2-5; D is perhaps TRBD1 (5 bases). The CDR3 sequence is 16 residues long. V gave up 0 bases and J gave up 2 bases, with 13 bases separating them. Per germline, CDR1 MNHEY and CDR2 SMNVEV (reference sequence). The DNA of the CDR3 is TGTGCCAGCAGTTTATCCCTGGACATAAGACAAGAGACCCAGTACTTC. Encoded protein: CASSLSLDIRQETQYF.

The chain has TRBV5-1 and TRBJ2-1; TRBD1 or TRBD2 may be the D gene (5 bases each). This CDR3 spans 18 amino acids. V was pared by 0 bases and J by 0 bases, with 16 bases between. Germline V gene data show CDR1 as SGHRS and CDR2 as YFSETQ. This CDR3 is CASSLAWGRQSSYNEQFF. CDR3 in DNA: TGCGCCAGCAGCTTGGCCTGGGGACGCCAAAGCTCCTACAATGAGCAGTTCTTC. The complete variable domain, with remaining parts taken from reference TRBV5-1 and TRBJ2-1, reads KAGVTQTPRYLIKTRGQQVTLSCSPISGHRSVSWYQQTPGQGLQFLFEYFSETQRNKGNFPGRFSGRQFSNSRSEMNVSTLELGDSALYLCASSLAWGRQSSYNEQFFGPGTRLTVL.

The V and J genes are TRBV30 and TRBJ2-1; D not certain. Deletions cut 5 bases from V and 0 bases from J, with 8 bases between. The CDR3 runs 13 residues. CDR1 and CDR2 from the germline V gene are GTSNPN and SVGIG (reference sequence). Here the CDR3 DNA reads TGTGCCTGGGACGTGGACTCCTACAATGAGCAGTTCTTC. This encodes CAWDVDSYNEQFF.

This clone was recorded a few times. This sequence joins TRBV29-1 and TRBJ2-7; perhaps TRBD1 as D (6 bases). The V end was cut by 1 base, the J end by 6 bases, with 13 bases between. The CDR3 consists of 13 residues. Per germline, CDR1 SQVTM and CDR2 ANQGSEA. The chain's CDR3 is CSVEGPGVGEQYF. The CDR3 DNA reads TGCAGCGTTGAAGGCCCAGGGGTGGGCGAGCAGTACTTC.

The chain recombines TRBV30 with TRBJ2-6, with D uncertain. Trimming pared 2 bases from V and 0 bases from J, leaving 8 bases between. CDR3 length: 15 amino acids. In germline, CDR1 is GTSNPN, CDR2 SVGIG (reference sequence). CDR3 DNA: TGTGCCTGGAGTACCCACGGCTCTGGGGCCAACGTCCTGACTTTC. Translated: CAWSTHGSGANVLTF.

This chain joins TRBV30 and TRBJ1-2; D uncertain. Germline CDR1 reads GTSNPN; CDR2 reads SVGIG (reference sequence). Trimming pared 7 bases from V and 4 bases from J, leaving 13 bases between. The CDR3 totals 12 residues. The CDR3 sequence is CAYYVGAYGYTF. The CDR3 DNA reads as TGTGCCTACTATGTGGGTGCCTATGGCTACACCTTC.

This clone was counted only a few times. This chain links TRBV6-5 with TRBJ1-1; D is perhaps TRBD1 (6 bases). The CDR3 contains 12 residues. The germline V gene has CDR1 MNHEY and CDR2 SVGAGI. V was shortened by 5 bases and J by 10 bases, with 14 bases between the two germline ends. CDR3 in DNA: TGTGCCAGCAGTCCCGCCCTAGGGGGAGCTTTCTTT. Its translation is CASSPALGGAFF.

The V and J genes are TRBV30 and TRBJ2-2; either TRBD1 or TRBD2 may fit D (7 bases each). The germline V gene encodes CDR1 GTSNPN and CDR2 SVGIG (reference sequence). The CDR3 covers 12 residues. Trimming took off 1 base at V and 13 bases at J, with 13 bases between the two ends. CDR3 amino acids: CAWSGEGAVLFF. CDR3 nucleotides: TGTGCCTGGAGTGGGGAGGGGGCCGTGCTGTTTTTT.

This clone was seen only a few times. This chain connects TRBV9 to TRBJ2-2; D may be TRBD1 (7 bases). V dropped 0 bases and J dropped 3 bases, with 12 bases sitting between them. CDR1 is SGDLS, CDR2 YYNGEE, per germline. The CDR3 covers 16 residues. This chain's CDR3 is CASSVASGGHTGELFF. CDR3 nucleotide sequence: TGTGCCAGCAGCGTAGCTTCAGGGGGGCACACCGGGGAGCTGTTTTTT.

This clone was counted a few times. Other DNA sequences of this sample code for an identical CDR3. The rearrangement uses TRBV30 and TRBJ1-2; perhaps TRBD1 as D (6 bases). This CDR3 region has 12 residues. The V end was cut by 3 bases, the J end by 5 bases, with 10 bases between. In germline, CDR1 is GTSNPN, CDR2 SVGIG (reference sequence). This chain's CDR3 is CAWSQGNYGYTF. For the CDR3, the DNA is TGTGCCTGGAGCCAGGGGAATTATGGCTACACCTTC. The full variable domain, in which reference TRBV30 and TRBJ1-2 provide the parts outside the CDR3, is SQTIHQWPATLVQPVGSPLSLECTVEGTSNPNLYWYRQAAGRGLQLLFYSVGIGQISSEVPQNLSASRPQDRQFILSSKKLLLSDSGFYLCAWSQGNYGYTFGSGTRLTVV.

The V call is TRBV5-5, the J call TRBJ2-1; D might be TRBD1 (6 bases). Germline V gene sequence: CDR1 SGHKS, CDR2 YYEKEE (reference sequence). Trimming pared 0 bases from V and 10 bases from J, leaving 20 bases between. This CDR3 comprises 16 residues. CDR3 bases: TGTGCCAGCAGCTTGGTTCCAGGGGCCATCGGGGAAGAGCAGTTCTTC. Its protein is CASSLVPGAIGEEQFF.

The rearrangement links TRBV30 to TRBJ2-3; TRBD2 matches at 11 bases. This CDR3 has 14 residues. Germline V gene data show CDR1 as GTSNPN and CDR2 as SVGIG (reference sequence). V lost 5 bases and J lost 5; bases outside the gene matches: 6. Here the CDR3 DNA reads TGTGCCTGGGGACTAGCGGGTCTGCGAGATACGCAGTATTTT. Its translation is CAWGLAGLRDTQYF. The entire variable domain, with the rest obtained from reference TRBV30 and TRBJ2-3, is as follows: SQTIHQWPATLVQPVGSPLSLECTVEGTSNPNLYWYRQAAGRGLQLLFYSVGIGQISSEVPQNLSASRPQDRQFILSSKKLLLSDSGFYLCAWGLAGLRDTQYFGPGTRLTVL.

V usage is TRBV15 and J usage is TRBJ1-5; D may be TRBD1 (5 bases). The CDR3 spans 15 residues. V was pared by 5 bases and J by 6 bases, with 17 bases between. Germline V gene sequence: CDR1 LNHNV, CDR2 YYDKDF (reference sequence). CDR3 in DNA: TGTGCCACCAGCCCAACCCTGGGCAGGGCTCAGCCCCAGCATTTT. This translates into CATSPTLGRAQPQHF. Full variable domain (rest looked up from reference TRBV15 and TRBJ1-5): DAMVIQNPRYQVTQFGKPVTLSCSQTLNHNVMYWYQQKSSQAPKLLFHYYDKDFNNEADTPDNFQSRRPNTSFCFLDIRSPGLGDTAMYLCATSPTLGRAQPQHFGDGTRLSIL.

The chain recombines TRBV11-3 with TRBJ2-2, with 9 bases matching TRBD1. The CDR3 extends over 16 amino acids. V trimming: 1 base; J trimming: 4 bases; junction bases outside the gene matches: 4. Germline CDR1 is SGHNT and CDR2 is YENEEA. The CDR3 protein is CASSLGPGQGTGELFF. The DNA for the CDR3 is TGTGCCAGCAGCTTAGGCCCGGGACAGGGCACCGGGGAGCTGTTTTTT. Supplemented by reference TRBV11-3 and TRBJ2-2, the full variable domain reads EAGVVQSPRYKIIEKKQPVAFWCNPISGHNTLYWYLQNLGQGPELLIRYENEEAVDDSQLPKDRFSAERLKGVDSTLKIQPAELGDSAVYLCASSLGPGQGTGELFFGEGSRLTVL.

The chain is built from TRBV18 and TRBJ1-2, with D perhaps matching TRBD1 (5 bases). Germline CDR1 is KGHSH and CDR2 is LQKENI. V was shortened by 2 bases and J by 4 bases, with 14 bases between the two germline ends. The length of the CDR3 is 15 residues. The CDR3 coding sequence is TGTGCCAGCTCACCAGCGGTCAGGGACTCCTATGGCTACACCTTC. This encodes CASSPAVRDSYGYTF.

The chain employs TRBV14 and TRBJ1-2; no clear D. Germline V gene sequence: CDR1 SGHDN, CDR2 FVKESK. The CDR3 extends over 15 amino acids. Trimming pared 0 bases from V and 8 bases from J, leaving 16 bases between. The CDR3, as DNA: TGTGCCAGCAGCCAAGAGGCACGCACTCTACTGGGCTACACCTTC. Its protein product is CASSQEARTLLGYTF. Full variable domain (remainder filled in from reference TRBV14 and TRBJ1-2): EAGVTQFPSHSVIEKGQTVTLRCDPISGHDNLYWYRRVMGKEIKFLLHFVKESKQDESGMPNNRFLAERTGGTYSTLKVQPAELEDSGVYFCASSQEARTLLGYTFGSGTRLTVV.

The rearrangement uses TRBV29-1 and TRBJ2-2; D gene unclear. The CDR3 runs 14 residues. V lost 4 bases and J 2 bases, leaving 11 bases between the germline ends. Germline assignment: CDR1 SQVTM and CDR2 ANQGSEA. The CDR3: CSVVTGVNTGELFF. Written as DNA, the CDR3 is TGCAGCGTTGTTACCGGAGTCAACACCGGGGAGCTGTTTTTT.

Written as DNA, the CDR3 is TGTGCCAGCAGCGCAGCTCAGGGGGTAGTCGGCTACACCTTC. Protein: CASSAAQGVVGYTF. V and J are TRBV9 and TRBJ1-2; 7 bases line up with TRBD1. The V gene's germline CDR1 is SGDLS and CDR2 YYNGEE. J was trimmed by 8 bases and V by 3 bases; bases with no gene match: 10. CDR3 length equals 14 residues.

This clone was observed a few times. V is TRBV5-1 and J is TRBJ2-3; TRBD2 agrees at 10 bases. This CDR3 is built from 16 residues. V was pared by 1 base and J by 3 bases, with 5 bases of the junction left unmatched. Germline V gene sequence: CDR1 SGHRS, CDR2 YFSETQ. The CDR3 reads CASSLFLAGETDTQYF. CDR3 bases: TGCGCCAGCAGCTTGTTCCTAGCGGGAGAAACAGATACGCAGTATTTT. Combining the CDR3 with reference TRBV5-1 and TRBJ2-3 gives the whole variable domain KAGVTQTPRYLIKTRGQQVTLSCSPISGHRSVSWYQQTPGQGLQFLFEYFSETQRNKGNFPGRFSGRQFSNSRSEMNVSTLELGDSALYLCASSLFLAGETDTQYFGPGTRLTVL.

The CDR3 spells CASSIEERPQHF. DNA of the CDR3: TGTGCCAGTAGTATAGAAGAGCGGCCCCAGCATTTT. The V and J genes are TRBV19 and TRBJ1-5, with D unclear. The CDR3 is made up of 12 amino acids. Trimming pared 0 bases from V and 9 bases from J, leaving 6 bases between. Germline loops: CDR1 LNHDA, CDR2 SQIVND (reference sequence).

CDR3 region: CASRMTGETEAFF. CDR3 DNA sequence: TGTGCCAGCAGGATGACAGGGGAGACTGAAGCTTTCTTT. The V gene is TRBV25-1, the J gene TRBJ1-1, with TRBD1 matching 8 bases. J was trimmed by 5 bases and V by 6 bases; bases with no gene match: 5. The CDR3 sequence is 13 residues long. Germline V gene lookup returns CDR1 MGHDK and CDR2 SYGVNS.

The chain recombines TRBV18 with TRBJ1-5; no reliable D call. This CDR3 is 17 amino acids long. Germline-derived CDR1 and CDR2 are KGHSH and LQKENI. Trimming removed 2 bases at V and 4 bases at J, with 18 bases between. The CDR3 bases are TGTGCCAGCTCACCAACGGATTGGTCGCACCTGAATCAGCCCCAGCATTTT. It codes for CASSPTDWSHLNQPQHF.

V and J are TRBV25-1 and TRBJ1-1; no clear D gene. The CDR3 runs 16 residues. Trimming removed 1 base from V and 4 bases from J, with 16 bases in between. Germline V gene lookup returns CDR1 MGHDK and CDR2 SYGVNS. The CDR3 spells CASSELYPGIPTEAFF. CDR3 sequence (DNA): TGTGCCAGCAGTGAATTATATCCGGGCATTCCCACTGAAGCTTTCTTT.